The clone carrying this TCR beta chain has only one observation. The antigen is unknown. This sample was included in a study of T cell responses to AZD1222 COVID-19 vaccine. Study-level findings and limits: Vaccine-associated CD4 TCRs ranged over spike, dominating at 160-218 and 743-854.

The CDR3 sequence is 13 residues long. Deletions cut 5 bases from V and 9 bases from J, with 14 bases between. Per germline, CDR1 SGHAT and CDR2 FQNNGV. Produced via immunoSEQ multiplex PCR; TCRdb's table is partial and in-frame only. Of some 99,000 clones in the sample, roughly 90% were seen once. The sample here was peripheral blood, taken on day 0 of AZD1222 vaccination. The sequence derives from an adult in good health. The V call is TRBV11-2, the J call TRBJ1-5; D gene uncertain. The DNA of the CDR3 is TGTGCCAGCAGCAAAGACCGGGGAGTGCCCCAGCATTTT. Protein: CASSKDRGVPQHF.